This T cell receptor (beta chain) was sequenced for a study of T cell responses to AZD1222 COVID-19 vaccine. Study in general: Combined were second doses at about 4 or about 12 weeks. Study results and limitations: Repertoires were obtained solely post-peak T cell response. Possibly, clonal diversity was underestimated; donors were largely white British and included more females.

The data were produced by immunoSEQ multiplex PCR, yet TCRdb's version contains in-frame clones alone and is incomplete. Among fewer than 120,000 clones listed, around 82% were seen once. Comment on this clone: Its antigen is unidentified.

The starting material was peripheral blood, obtained on day 0 of AZD1222 vaccination. The sequence derives from an adult in good health.

This chain's CDR3 is CASMTQGIMNTEAFF. CDR3 DNA sequence: TGTGCCAGCATGACCCAGGGGATAATGAACACTGAAGCTTTCTTT. The chain is built from TRBV2 and TRBJ1-1; tentative D call: TRBD1 (6 bases). Trimming removed 7 bases from V and 0 bases from J, with 15 bases in between. The germline gives CDR1 SNHLY, CDR2 FYNNEI. This CDR3 contains 15 residues.